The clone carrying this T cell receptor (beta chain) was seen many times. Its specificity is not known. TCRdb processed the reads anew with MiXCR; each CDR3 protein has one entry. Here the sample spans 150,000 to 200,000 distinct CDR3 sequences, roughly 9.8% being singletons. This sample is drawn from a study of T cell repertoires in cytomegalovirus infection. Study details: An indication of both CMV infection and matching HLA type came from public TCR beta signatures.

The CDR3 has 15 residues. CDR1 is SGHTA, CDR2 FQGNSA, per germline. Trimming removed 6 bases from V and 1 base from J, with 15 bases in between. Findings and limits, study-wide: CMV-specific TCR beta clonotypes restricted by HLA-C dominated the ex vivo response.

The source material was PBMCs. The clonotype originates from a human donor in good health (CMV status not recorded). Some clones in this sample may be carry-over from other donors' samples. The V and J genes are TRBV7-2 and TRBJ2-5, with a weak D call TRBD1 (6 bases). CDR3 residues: CASRDDNRAQETQYF. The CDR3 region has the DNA TGTGCCAGCAGGGACGATAACAGGGCCCAAGAGACCCAGTACTTC.